Reported below is one T cell receptor (beta chain). This same CDR3 is encoded by further DNA sequences in the sample. This sample was included in a study of shared clonotypes between healthy human individuals. Germline CDR1 and CDR2: MNHEY and SVGAGI. Between the trimmed V and J ends, which lost 6 bases and 5 bases, there was a span of 13 bases. CDR3 size: 13 residues. Repertoires were generated with immunoSEQ multiplex PCR, while TCRdb's copy carries only in-frame clones and drops some. This sample has roughly 2.6 million clones, with more than 80% found just once. The sequence came from a man between 18 and 35 years old in good health. This chain joins TRBV6-5 and TRBJ1-1, with TRBD1 as a possible D gene (5 bases). Sequencing was done on a sample of naive CD4+ T cells sorted from blood. Subset here: CD45RA+ positively selected. The CDR3 here is CASSLQGGTEAFF. In DNA, the CDR3 is TGTGCCAGCAGCCTCCAGGGAGGTACTGAAGCTTTCTTT.